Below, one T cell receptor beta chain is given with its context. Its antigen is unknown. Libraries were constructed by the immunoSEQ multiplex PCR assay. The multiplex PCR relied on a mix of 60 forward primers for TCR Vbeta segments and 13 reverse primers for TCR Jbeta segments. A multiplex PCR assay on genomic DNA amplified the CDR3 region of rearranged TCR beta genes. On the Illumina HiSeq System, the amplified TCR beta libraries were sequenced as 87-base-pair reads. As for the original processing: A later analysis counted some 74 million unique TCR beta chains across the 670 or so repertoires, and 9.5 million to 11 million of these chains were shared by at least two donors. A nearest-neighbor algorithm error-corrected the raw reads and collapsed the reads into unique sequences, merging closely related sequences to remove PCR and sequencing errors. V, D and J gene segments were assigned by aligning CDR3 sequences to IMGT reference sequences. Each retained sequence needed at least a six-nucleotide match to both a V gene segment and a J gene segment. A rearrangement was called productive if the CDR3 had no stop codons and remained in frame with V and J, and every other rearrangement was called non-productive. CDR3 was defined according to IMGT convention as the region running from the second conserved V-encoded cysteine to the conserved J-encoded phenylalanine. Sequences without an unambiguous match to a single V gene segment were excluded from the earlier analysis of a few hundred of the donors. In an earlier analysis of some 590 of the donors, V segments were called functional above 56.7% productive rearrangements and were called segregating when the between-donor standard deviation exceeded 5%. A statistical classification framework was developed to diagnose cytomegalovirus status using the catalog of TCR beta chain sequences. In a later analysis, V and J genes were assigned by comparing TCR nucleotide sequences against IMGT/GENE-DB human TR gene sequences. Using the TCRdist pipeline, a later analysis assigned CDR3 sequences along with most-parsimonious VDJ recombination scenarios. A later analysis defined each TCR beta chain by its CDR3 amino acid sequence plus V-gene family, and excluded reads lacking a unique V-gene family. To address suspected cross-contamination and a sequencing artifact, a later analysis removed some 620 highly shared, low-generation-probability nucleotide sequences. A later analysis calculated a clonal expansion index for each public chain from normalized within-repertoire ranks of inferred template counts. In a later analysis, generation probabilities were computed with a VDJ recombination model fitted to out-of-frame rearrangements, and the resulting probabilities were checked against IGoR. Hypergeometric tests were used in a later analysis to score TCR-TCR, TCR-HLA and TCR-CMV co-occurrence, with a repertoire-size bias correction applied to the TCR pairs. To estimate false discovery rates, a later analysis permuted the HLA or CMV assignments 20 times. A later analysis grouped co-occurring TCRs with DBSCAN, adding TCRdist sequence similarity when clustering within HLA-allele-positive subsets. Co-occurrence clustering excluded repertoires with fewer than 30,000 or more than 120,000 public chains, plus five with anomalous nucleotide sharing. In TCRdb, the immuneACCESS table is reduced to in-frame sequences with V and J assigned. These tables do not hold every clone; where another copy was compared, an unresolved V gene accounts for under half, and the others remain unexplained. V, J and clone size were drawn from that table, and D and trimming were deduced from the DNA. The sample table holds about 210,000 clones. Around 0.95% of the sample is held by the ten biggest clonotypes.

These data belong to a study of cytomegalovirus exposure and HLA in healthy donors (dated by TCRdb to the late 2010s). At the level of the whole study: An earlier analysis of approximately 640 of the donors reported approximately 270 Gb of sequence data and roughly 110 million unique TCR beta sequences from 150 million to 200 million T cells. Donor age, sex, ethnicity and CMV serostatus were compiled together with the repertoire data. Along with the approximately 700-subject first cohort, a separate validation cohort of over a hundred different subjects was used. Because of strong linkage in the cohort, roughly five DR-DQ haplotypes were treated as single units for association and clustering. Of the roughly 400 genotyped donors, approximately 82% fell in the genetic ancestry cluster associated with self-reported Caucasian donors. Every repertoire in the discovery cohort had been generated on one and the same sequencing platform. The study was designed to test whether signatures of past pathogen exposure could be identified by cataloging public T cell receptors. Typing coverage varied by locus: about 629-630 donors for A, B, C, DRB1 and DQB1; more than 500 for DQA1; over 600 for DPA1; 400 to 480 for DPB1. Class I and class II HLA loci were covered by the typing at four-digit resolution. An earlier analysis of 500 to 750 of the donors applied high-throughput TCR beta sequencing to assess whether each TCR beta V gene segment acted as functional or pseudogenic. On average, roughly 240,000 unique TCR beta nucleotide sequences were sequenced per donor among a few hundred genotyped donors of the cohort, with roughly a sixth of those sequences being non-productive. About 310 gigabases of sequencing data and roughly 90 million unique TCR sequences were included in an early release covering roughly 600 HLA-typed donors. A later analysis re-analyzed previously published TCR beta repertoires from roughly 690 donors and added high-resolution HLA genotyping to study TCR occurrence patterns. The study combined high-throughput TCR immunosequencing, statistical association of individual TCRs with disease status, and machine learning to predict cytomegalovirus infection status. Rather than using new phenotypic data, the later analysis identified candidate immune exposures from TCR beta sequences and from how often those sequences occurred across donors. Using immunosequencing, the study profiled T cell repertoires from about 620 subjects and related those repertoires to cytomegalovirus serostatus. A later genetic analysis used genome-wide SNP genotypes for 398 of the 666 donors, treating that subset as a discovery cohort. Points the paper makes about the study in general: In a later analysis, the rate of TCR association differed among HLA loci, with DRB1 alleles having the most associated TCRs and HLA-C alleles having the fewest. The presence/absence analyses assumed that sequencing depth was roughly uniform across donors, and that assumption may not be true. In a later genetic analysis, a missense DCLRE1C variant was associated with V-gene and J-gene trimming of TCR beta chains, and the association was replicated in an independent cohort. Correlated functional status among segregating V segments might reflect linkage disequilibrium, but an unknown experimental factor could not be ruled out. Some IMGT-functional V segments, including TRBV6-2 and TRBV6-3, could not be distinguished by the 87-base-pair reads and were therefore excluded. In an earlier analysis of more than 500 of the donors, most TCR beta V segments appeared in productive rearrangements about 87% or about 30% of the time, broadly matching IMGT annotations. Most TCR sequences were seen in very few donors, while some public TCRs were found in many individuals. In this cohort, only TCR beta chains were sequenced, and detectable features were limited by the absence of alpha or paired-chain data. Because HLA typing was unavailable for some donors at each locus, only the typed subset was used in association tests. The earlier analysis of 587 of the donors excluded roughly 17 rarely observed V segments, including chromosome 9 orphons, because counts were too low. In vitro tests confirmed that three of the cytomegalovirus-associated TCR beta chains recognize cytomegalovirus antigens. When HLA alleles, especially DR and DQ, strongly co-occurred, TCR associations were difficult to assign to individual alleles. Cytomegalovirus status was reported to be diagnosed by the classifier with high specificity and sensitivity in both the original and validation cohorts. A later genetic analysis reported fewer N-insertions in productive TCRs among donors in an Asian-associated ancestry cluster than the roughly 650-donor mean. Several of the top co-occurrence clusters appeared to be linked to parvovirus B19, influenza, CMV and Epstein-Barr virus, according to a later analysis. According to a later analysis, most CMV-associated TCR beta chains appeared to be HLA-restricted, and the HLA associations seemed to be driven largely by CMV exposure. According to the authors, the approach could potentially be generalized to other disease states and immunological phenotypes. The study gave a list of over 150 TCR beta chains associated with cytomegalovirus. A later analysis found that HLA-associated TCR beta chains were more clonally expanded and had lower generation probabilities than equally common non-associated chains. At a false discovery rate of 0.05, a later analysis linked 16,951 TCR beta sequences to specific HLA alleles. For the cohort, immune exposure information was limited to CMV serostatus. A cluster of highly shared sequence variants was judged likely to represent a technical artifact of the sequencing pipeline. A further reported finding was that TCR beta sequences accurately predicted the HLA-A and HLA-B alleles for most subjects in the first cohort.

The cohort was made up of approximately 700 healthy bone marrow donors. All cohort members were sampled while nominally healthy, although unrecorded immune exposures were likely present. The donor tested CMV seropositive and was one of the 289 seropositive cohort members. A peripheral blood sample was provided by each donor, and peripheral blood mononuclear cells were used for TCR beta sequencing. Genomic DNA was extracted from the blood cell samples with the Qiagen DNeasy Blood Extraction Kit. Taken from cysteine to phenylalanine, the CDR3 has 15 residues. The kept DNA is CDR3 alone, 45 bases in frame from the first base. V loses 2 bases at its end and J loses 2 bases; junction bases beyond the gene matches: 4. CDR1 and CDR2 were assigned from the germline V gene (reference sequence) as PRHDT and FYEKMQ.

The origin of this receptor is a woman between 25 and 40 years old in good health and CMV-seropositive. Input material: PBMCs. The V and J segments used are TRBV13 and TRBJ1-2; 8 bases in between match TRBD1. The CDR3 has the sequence CASSLLTGGNYGYTF. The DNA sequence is TGTGCCAGCAGCTTATTAACAGGGGGGAACTATGGCTACACCTTC.